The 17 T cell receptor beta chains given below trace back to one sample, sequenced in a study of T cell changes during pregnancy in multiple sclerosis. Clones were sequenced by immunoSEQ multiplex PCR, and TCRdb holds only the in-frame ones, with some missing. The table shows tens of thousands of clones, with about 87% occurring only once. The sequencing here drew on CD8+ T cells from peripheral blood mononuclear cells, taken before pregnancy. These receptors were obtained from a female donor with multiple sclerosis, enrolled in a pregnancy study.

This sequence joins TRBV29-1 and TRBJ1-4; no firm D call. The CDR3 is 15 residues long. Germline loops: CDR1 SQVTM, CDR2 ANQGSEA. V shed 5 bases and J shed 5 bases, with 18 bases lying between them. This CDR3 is CSVFEDGVENEKLFF. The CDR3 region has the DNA TGCAGCGTTTTCGAGGACGGGGTGGAAAATGAAAAACTGTTTTTT.

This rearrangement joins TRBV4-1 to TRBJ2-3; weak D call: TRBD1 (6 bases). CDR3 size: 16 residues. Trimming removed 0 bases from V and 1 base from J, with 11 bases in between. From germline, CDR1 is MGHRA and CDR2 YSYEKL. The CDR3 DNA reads TGCGCCAGCAGCCAAGATCAGGGGATGGGCACAGATACGCAGTATTTT. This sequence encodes CASSQDQGMGTDTQYF.

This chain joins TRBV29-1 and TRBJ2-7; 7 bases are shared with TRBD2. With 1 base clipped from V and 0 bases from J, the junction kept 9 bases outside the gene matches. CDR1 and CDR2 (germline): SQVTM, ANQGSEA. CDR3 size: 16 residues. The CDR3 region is CSVEGTSEGTSYEQYF. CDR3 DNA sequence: TGCAGCGTTGAAGGAACTAGCGAGGGGACCTCCTACGAGCAGTACTTC.

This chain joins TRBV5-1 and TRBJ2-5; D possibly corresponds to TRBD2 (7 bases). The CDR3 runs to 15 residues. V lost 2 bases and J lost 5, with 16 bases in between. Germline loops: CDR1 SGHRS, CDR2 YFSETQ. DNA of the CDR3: TGCGCCAGCAGCTTAAGAGGGGGGGCCGGGGAGACCCAGTACTTC. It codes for CASSLRGGAGETQYF.

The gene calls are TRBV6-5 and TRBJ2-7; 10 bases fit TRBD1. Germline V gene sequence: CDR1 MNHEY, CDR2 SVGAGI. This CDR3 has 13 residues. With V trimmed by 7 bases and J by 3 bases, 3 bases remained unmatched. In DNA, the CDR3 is TGTGCCAGCACTAGGACAGGGGGCTACGAGCAGTACTTC. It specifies CASTRTGGYEQYF.

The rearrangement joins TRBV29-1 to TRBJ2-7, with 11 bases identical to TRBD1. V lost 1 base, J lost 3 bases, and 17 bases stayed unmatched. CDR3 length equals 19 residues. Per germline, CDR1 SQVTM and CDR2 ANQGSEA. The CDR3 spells CSVEVSDRGRLAVHYEQYF. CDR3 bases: TGCAGCGTTGAAGTGTCGGACAGGGGGCGTCTAGCGGTACACTACGAGCAGTACTTC.

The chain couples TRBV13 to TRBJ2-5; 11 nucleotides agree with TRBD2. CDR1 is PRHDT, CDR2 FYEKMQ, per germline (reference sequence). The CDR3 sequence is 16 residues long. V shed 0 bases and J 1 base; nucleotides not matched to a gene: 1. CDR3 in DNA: TGTGCCAGCAGCTTAGGGACTAGCGGGGTCCAAGAGACCCAGTACTTC. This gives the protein CASSLGTSGVQETQYF.

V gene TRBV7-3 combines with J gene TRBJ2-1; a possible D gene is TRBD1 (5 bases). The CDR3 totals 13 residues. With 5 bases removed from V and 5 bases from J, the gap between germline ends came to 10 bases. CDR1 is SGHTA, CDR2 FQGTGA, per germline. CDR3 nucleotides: TGTGCCAGCAGCCTCGACAGCCACAATGAGCAGTTCTTC. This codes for CASSLDSHNEQFF.

The CDR3 protein is CASSTGQGVHGYTF. The CDR3 coding sequence is TGTGCCAGCAGCACAGGACAGGGGGTTCATGGCTACACCTTC. The chain has TRBV5-4 and TRBJ1-2; 10 nucleotides match TRBD1. CDR1 is SGHNT and CDR2 is YYREEE in the germline V gene (reference sequence). V lost 4 bases, J lost 6 bases, and 6 bases stayed unmatched. CDR3 length: 14 amino acids.

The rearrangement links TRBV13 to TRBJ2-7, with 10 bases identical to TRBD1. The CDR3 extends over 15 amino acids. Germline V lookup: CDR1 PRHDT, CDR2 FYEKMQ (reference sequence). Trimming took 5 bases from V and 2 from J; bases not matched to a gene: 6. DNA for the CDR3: TGTGCCAGCAGCCATGGACAGGGGGAAACCTACGAGCAGTACTTC. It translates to CASSHGQGETYEQYF.

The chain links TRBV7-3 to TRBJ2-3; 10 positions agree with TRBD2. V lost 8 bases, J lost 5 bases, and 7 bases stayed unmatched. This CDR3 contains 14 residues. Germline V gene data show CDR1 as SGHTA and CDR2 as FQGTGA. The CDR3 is CASALAGGQDTQYF. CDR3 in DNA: TGTGCCAGCGCATTAGCGGGAGGCCAAGATACGCAGTATTTT.

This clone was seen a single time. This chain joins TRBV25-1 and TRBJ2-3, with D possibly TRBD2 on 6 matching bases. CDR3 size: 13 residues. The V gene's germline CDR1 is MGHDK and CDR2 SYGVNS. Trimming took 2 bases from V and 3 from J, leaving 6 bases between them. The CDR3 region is CASSEGGTDTQYF. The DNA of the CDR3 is TGTGCCAGCAGTGAAGGGGGGACAGATACGCAGTATTTT.

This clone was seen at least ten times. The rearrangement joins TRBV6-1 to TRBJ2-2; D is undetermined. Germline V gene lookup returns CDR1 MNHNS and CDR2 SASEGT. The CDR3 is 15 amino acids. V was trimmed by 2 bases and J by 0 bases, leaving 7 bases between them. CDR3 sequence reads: CASSEWAANTGELFF. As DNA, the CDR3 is TGTGCCAGCAGTGAATGGGCAGCGAACACCGGGGAGCTGTTTTTT.

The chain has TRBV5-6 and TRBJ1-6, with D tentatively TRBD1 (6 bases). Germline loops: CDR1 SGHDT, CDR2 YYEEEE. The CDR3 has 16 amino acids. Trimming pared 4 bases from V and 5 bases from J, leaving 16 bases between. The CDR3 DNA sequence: TGTGCCAGCAGCGCTAACGGACAGCTACATAATTCACCCCTCCACTTT. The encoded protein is CASSANGQLHNSPLHF.

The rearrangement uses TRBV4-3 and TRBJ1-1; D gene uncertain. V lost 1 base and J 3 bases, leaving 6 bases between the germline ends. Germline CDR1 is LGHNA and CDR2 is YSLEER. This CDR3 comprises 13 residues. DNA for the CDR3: TGCGCCAGCAGCCAAGGGCAGTACACTGAAGCTTTCTTT. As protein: CASSQGQYTEAFF.

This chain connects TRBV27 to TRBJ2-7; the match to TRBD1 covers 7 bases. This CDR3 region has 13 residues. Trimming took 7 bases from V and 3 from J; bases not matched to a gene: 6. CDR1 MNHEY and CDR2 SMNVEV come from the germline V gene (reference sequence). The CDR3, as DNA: TGTGCCAGCACAGACAGGGTTAACTACGAGCAGTACTTC. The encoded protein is CASTDRVNYEQYF.

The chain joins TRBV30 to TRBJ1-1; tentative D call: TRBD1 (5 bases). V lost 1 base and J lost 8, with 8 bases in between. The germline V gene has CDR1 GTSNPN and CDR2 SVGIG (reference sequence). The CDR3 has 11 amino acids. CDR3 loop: CAWSDAGEAFF. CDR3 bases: TGTGCCTGGAGTGACGCAGGGGAAGCTTTCTTT.